The clone carrying this T cell receptor (beta chain) was detected once. There are 19 residues in the CDR3. Trimming removed 3 bases from V and 2 bases from J; junction bases left unmatched: 10. Germline V gene data show CDR1 as MNHEY and CDR2 as SVGAGI. This sample stems from a study of identical twins. A universal primer site was created by template switching, with the cDNA bearing unique molecular identifiers. MiXCR, applied by TCRdb to the 5' RACE reads, yields one record per CDR3 protein. The sample holds approximately 280,000 distinct CDR3 sequences, roughly 8.6% seen once. Everyone who gave samples was a healthy Caucasian. These data also formed part of another study, on yellow fever vaccine responses in identical twins.

The material sequenced was memory (CD45RO+) T cells sorted from blood. The chain recombines TRBV6-5 with TRBJ2-1; 13 positions match TRBD2. The sequence was collected from a woman aged 18 to 35 in good health. This CDR3 reads CASSYTSGGAGGTYNEQFF. The CDR3 DNA is TGTGCCAGCAGTTATACTAGCGGGGGGGCCGGTGGGACCTACAATGAGCAGTTCTTC.